One and the same sample provided the 15 T cell receptor beta chains below, sequenced in a study of T cells after yellow fever vaccination. TCRdb re-analysed the 5' RACE reads in MiXCR, keeping a single row per CDR3 protein. The sample lists a few hundred thousand distinct CDR3 sequences, around 5.3% occurring once. The source material was CD4+ T cells sorted from PBMCs, sampled on the day of the yellow fever booster vaccination. All receptors derive from a man aged 18 to 35 who received the YFV17D yellow fever vaccine.

In its sample, this clonotype was seen a few times. The V gene is TRBV7-9, the J gene TRBJ1-5; the D is unclear. The germline CDR1 and CDR2 sequences are SEHNR and FQNEAQ (reference sequence). The CDR3 sequence is 12 residues long. V was pared by 4 bases and J by 10 bases, with 11 bases between. The CDR3 nucleotides read TGTGCCAGCAGCTATGGACGGAATCCCCAGCATTTT. Protein product: CASSYGRNPQHF.

In this sample, this clonotype turned up many times. V usage is TRBV10-3 and J usage is TRBJ2-7; D is uncertain. Between the trimmed V and J ends, which lost 0 bases and 6 bases, there was a span of 12 bases. CDR1 is ENHRY and CDR2 is SYGVKD in the germline V gene. This CDR3 spans 14 amino acids. CDR3 coding DNA: TGTGCCATCAGTGAGTCGTCGAAAGGTCGCGAGCAGTACGTC. It yields the protein CAISESSKGREQYV.

CDR3: CASSLWGPQETQYF. The DNA for the CDR3 is TGTGCCAGCAGTTTATGGGGCCCCCAAGAGACCCAGTACTTC. This chain uses TRBV27 with TRBJ2-5; the D gene is possibly TRBD1 (5 bases). The CDR3 sequence is 14 residues long. Trimming shortened V by 1 base and J by 1 base, and 7 bases separated the two germline ends. The germline CDR1 and CDR2 sequences are MNHEY and SMNVEV (reference sequence).

The J gene is TRBJ1-4, the V gene TRBV6-2 or TRBV6-3; D may be TRBD1 (6 bases). Germline V CDR1 and CDR2: MNHEY, SVGEGT. The CDR3 is made up of 12 amino acids. The germline V and J ends were trimmed by 5 bases and 14 bases, with 15 bases remaining between them. The CDR3 is CASSTRTEELFF. The CDR3 DNA reads TGTGCCAGCAGTACTCGGACAGAAGAGCTGTTTTTT.

This clonotype has only a few counts. The rearrangement joins TRBV6-6 to TRBJ2-7; D might be TRBD1 (6 bases). This CDR3 spans 14 amino acids. Germline CDR1 reads MNHNY; CDR2 reads SVGAGI (reference sequence). Trimming removed 4 bases at V and 7 bases at J, with 17 bases between. As DNA, the CDR3 is TGTGCCAGCAGTTGGACACACGCTCAGGGGGAGCAGTACTTC. Translation gives CASSWTHAQGEQYF.

The sample holds many counts of this clonotype. The chain joins TRBV15 to TRBJ1-3; D unresolved. CDR3 length: 15 residues. CDR1 and CDR2 from the germline V gene are LNHNV and YYDKDF (reference sequence). V shed 5 bases and J shed 1 base, with 12 bases lying between them. As DNA, the CDR3 is TGTGCCACCAGCCCTAGGTGGGGATCTGGAAACACCATATATTTT. This gives the protein CATSPRWGSGNTIYF.

This chain joins TRBV4-1 and TRBJ1-4; D is possibly TRBD1 (5 bases). The CDR3 runs 15 residues. Germline V gives CDR1 MGHRA, CDR2 YSYEKL. The ends were cut back, 2 bases at V and 2 bases at J, with 9 bases in the middle. DNA of the CDR3: TGCGCCAGCAGCCAAACCAGGGTTACTAATGAAAAACTGTTTTTT. As protein: CASSQTRVTNEKLFF.

This clonotype was counted between two and nine times. This sequence joins TRBV29-1 and TRBJ2-1; 8 positions match TRBD2. V shed 2 bases and J 6 bases; nucleotides not matched to a gene: 6. The CDR3 is 14 amino acids. Germline assignment: CDR1 SQVTM and CDR2 ANQGSEA. Here the CDR3 DNA reads TGCAGCGTTGAACGGGGGGGCATGGGCAATGAGCAGTTCTTC. Translating it yields CSVERGGMGNEQFF.

This clonotype was counted many times. This rearrangement joins TRBV7-8 to TRBJ2-3, with a possible D match to TRBD2 (5 bases). The CDR3 spans 15 residues. Germline V gene lookup returns CDR1 SGHVS and CDR2 FQNEAQ. Between the trimmed V and J ends, which lost 4 bases and 0 bases, there was a span of 11 bases. The chain's CDR3 is CASSSHSDSTDTQYF. DNA for the CDR3: TGTGCCAGCAGCTCACATAGCGACAGCACAGATACGCAGTATTTT.

This chain connects TRBV20-1 to TRBJ1-3, with 8 bases identical to TRBD1. The length of the CDR3 is 14 residues. The germline V gene has CDR1 DFQATT and CDR2 SNEGSKA (reference sequence). V was clipped by 6 bases and J by 0 bases; unmatched bases: 4. CDR3 protein: CSANDRGSGNTIYF. The CDR3 nucleotides are TGCAGTGCGAACGACAGGGGCTCTGGAAACACCATATATTTT.

This clonotype came up many times. The chain joins TRBV6-2 or TRBV6-3 to TRBJ2-5; 8 bases fit TRBD2. This CDR3 is 15 amino acids long. Trimming took 6 bases from V and 1 from J; bases not matched to a gene: 7. CDR1 is MNHEY and CDR2 is SVGEGT in the germline V gene. In DNA, the CDR3 is TGTGCCAGCAGGAGATTTAGCGGGGTCCAAGAGACCCAGTACTTC. Encoded protein: CASRRFSGVQETQYF.

This clonotype came up many times. This chain uses TRBV12-3 or TRBV12-4 with TRBJ2-4; possible D gene TRBD2, 5 bases. V was pared by 5 bases and J by 6 bases, with 11 bases between. The CDR3 contains 13 residues. Here the CDR3 reads CASSPYAGNIQYF. The CDR3, as DNA: TGTGCCAGCAGTCCCTACGCGGGAAACATTCAGTACTTC.

This clonotype was counted a few times. This rearrangement joins TRBV6-6 to TRBJ1-3, with 10 bases aligning to TRBD1. There are 15 residues in the CDR3. After removal of 5 bases from V and 0 bases from J, the junction contained 1 base not matched to a gene. Germline loops: CDR1 MNHNY, CDR2 SVGAGI (reference sequence). The CDR3 sequence is CASSGQGVSGNTIYF. As DNA, the CDR3 is TGTGCCAGCAGTGGACAGGGGGTCTCTGGAAACACCATATATTTT.

Comment on this clonotype: Possible read error: a much larger clone is one base away. This chain joins TRBV5-1 and TRBJ2-7; D is perhaps TRBD2 (6 bases). CDR1 and CDR2 from the germline V gene are SGHRS and YFSETQ. CDR3 length equals 17 residues. The CDR3 loop is CDSSLGLGTRRVIEQYF. The CDR3 region has the DNA TGCGACAGCAGCTTGGGGTTAGGGACCAGGAGGGTCATCGAGCAGTACTTC.

This clonotype was seen many times. The chain joins TRBV7-2 to TRBJ2-7; TRBD2 might be the D (5 bases). CDR3 length: 16 amino acids. V was pared by 4 bases and J by 3 bases, with 19 bases between. Per germline, CDR1 SGHTA and CDR2 FQGNSA. CDR3 DNA sequence: TGTGCCAGCAGCTCCTTCGGAGGTAGCCCCCTCTACGAGCAGTACTTC. Protein: CASSSFGGSPLYEQYF.